This T cell receptor (beta chain) came from a study of breast tumors, draining lymph nodes, adjacent tissues. TCRdb reprocessed the multiplex PCR reads with MiXCR, giving one entry per CDR3 protein. The sample consists of over 10,000 distinct CDR3 sequences, 70% of them appearing once. Per germline, CDR1 SGHTA and CDR2 FQGNSA. The CDR3 spans 15 residues. Study-wide points: Tumor repertoires ranked between lymph nodes and nontumor tissue in diversity, with V and J gene preferences. Luminal-like breast cancer showed significantly higher tumor–nontumor repertoire similarity than basal-like.

About this clonotype itself: The antigen is unknown. The germline gene is not matched at one end of the junction; a read error may be the cause.

The sequence derives from a female donor with breast cancer. Some clones in this sample may be carry-over from other donors' samples. The specimen sequenced was tumor-adjacent breast tissue. The rearrangement uses TRBV7-2 and TRBJ2-3; 9 nucleotides match TRBD2. The CDR3 DNA follows: TGTGCCAGCAGCCTAGCGGGGACTAGCACAGATACGCAGTATTTT. The encoded protein is CASSLAGTSTDTQYF.